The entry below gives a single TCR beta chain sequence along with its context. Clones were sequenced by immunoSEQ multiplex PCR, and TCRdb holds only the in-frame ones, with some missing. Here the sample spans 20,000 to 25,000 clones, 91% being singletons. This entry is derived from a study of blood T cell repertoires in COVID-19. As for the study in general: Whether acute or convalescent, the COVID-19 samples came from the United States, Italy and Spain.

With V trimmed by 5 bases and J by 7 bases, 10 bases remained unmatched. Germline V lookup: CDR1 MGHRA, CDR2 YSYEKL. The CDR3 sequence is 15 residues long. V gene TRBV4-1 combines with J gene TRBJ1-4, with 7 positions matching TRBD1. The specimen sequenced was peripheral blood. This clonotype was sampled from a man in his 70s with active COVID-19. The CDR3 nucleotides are TGCGCCAGCAGCGTACAGGGGCAATTGGGTGAAAAACTGTTTTTT. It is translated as CASSVQGQLGEKLFF.